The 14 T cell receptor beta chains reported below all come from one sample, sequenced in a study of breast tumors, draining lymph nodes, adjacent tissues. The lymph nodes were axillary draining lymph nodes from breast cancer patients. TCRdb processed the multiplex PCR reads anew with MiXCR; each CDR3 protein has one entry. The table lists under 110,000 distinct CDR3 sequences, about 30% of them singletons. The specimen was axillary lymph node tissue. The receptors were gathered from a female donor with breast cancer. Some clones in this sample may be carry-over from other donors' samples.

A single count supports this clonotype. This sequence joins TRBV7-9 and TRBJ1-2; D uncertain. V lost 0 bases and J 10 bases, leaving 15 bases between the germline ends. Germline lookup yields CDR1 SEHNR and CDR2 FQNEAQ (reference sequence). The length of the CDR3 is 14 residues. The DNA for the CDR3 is TGTGCCAGCAGCTTAGCTGAAGGGAGTTTCGTCTACACCTTC. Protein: CASSLAEGSFVYTF. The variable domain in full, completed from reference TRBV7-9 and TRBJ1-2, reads DTGVSQNPRHKITKRGQNVTFRCDPISEHNRLYWYRQTLGQGPEFLTYFQNEAQLEKSRLLSDRFSAERPKGSFSTLEIQRTEQGDSAMYLCASSLAEGSFVYTFGSGTRLTVV.

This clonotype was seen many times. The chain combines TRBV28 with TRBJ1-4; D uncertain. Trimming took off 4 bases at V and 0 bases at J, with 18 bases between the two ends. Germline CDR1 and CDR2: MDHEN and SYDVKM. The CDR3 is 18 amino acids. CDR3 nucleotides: TGTGCCAGCAGTTCAACTAATAGGCAGTATGCAACTAATGAAAAACTGTTTTTT. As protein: CASSSTNRQYATNEKLFF.

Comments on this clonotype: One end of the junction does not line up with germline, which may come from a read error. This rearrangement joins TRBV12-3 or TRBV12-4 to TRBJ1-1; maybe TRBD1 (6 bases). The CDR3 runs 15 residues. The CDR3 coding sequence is TGTGCCAGCAGGCTACGGACAGCAAAGAACACTGAAACTTTCTTT. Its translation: CASRLRTAKNTETFF.

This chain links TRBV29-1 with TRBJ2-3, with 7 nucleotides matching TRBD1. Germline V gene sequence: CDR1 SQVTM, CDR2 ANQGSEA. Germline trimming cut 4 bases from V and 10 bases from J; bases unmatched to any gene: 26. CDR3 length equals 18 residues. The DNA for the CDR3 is TGCAGCGTTGCCCCCTCAAGCCGGGACAGTTTCGTTCGGGCAGCGCAGTATTTT. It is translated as CSVAPSSRDSFVRAAQYF.

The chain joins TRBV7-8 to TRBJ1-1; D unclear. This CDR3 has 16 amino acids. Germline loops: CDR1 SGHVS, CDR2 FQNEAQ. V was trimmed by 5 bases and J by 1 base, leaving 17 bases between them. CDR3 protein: CASSPLVRVTNTEAFF. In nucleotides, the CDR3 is TGTGCCAGCAGCCCCCTCGTTCGCGTTACGAACACTGAAGCTTTCTTT.

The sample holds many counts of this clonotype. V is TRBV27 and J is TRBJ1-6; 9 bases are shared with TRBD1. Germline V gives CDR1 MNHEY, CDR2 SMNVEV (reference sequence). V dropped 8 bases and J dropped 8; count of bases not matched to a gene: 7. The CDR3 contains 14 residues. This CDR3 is CASRIGTGYSPLHF. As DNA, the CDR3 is TGTGCCAGCCGTATTGGGACAGGGTATTCACCCCTCCACTTT.

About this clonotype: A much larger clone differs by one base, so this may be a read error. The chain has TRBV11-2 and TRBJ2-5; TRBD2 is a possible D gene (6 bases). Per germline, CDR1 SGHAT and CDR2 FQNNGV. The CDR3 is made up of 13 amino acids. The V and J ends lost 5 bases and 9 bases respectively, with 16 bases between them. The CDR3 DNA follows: TGTGCCAGCAGCCCGGGGGTCAGGGAGGCCCAGTACTTC. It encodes CASSPGVREAQYF.

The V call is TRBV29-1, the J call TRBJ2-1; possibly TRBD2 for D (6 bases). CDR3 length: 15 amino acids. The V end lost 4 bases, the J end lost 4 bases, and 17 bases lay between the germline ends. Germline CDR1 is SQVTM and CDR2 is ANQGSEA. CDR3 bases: TGCAGCGTTGTACGGTACGGGAGCGTTTACAATGAGCAGTTCTTC. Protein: CSVVRYGSVYNEQFF.

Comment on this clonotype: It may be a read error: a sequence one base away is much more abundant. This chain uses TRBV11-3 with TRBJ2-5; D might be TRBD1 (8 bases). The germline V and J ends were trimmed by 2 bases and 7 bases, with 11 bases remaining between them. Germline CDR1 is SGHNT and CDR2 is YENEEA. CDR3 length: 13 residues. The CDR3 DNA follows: TGTGCCAGCAGCTTAACAGGGGGGGCGACCCAGTACTTC. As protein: CASSLTGGATQYF.

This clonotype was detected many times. As DNA, the CDR3 is TGTGCCAGCAGCTACGACAGGGCCACTGAAGCTTTCTTT. It translates to CASSYDRATEAFF. The rearrangement links TRBV7-3 to TRBJ1-1; 7 nucleotides line up with TRBD1. This CDR3 has 13 amino acids. J gave up 4 bases and V 4 bases, and 3 bases lay outside the gene matches. Germline V lookup: CDR1 SGHTA, CDR2 FQGTGA.

The CDR3 sequence is CSAIQGGNSPLHF. The CDR3 DNA follows: TGCAGTGCTATCCAGGGAGGCAATTCACCCCTCCACTTT. The rearrangement uses TRBV20-1 and TRBJ1-6; tentatively, D is TRBD1 (5 bases). The V end lost 4 bases, the J end lost 7 bases, and 11 bases lay between the germline ends. There are 13 residues in the CDR3. The germline CDR1 and CDR2 sequences are DFQATT and SNEGSKA (reference sequence).

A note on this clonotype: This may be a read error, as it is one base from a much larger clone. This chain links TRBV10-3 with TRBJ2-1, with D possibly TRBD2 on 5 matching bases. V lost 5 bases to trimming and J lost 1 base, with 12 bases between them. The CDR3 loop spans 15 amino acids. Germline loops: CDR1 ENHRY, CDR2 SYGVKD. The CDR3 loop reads CAISRQLGSYNEQFF. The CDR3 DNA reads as TGTGCCATCAGTAGGCAACTAGGTTCCTACAATGAGCAGTTCTTC.

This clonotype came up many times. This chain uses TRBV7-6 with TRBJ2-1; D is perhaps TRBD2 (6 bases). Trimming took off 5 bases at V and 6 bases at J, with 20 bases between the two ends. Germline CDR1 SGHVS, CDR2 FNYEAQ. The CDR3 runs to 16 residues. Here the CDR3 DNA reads TGTGCCAGCAGCCTGGGGTCCCGACTAGTTGGCAATGAGCAGTTCTTC. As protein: CASSLGSRLVGNEQFF.

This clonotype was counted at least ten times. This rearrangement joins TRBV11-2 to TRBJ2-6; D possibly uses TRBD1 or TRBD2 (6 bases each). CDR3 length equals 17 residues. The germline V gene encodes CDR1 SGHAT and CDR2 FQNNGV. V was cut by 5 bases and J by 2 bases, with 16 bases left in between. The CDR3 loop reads CASSPEWGAPGANVLTF. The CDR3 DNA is TGTGCCAGCAGCCCCGAATGGGGGGCGCCTGGGGCCAACGTCCTGACTTTC.